The clone carrying this TCR beta chain was detected only once. The data derive from a study of blood T cell repertoires in COVID-19. Membership in each cohort depended on participant-reported clinical history. Produced via immunoSEQ multiplex PCR; TCRdb's table is partial and in-frame only. This table holds about 190,000 clones, 84% found once. The CDR3 spans 16 residues. From germline, CDR1 is ENHRY and CDR2 SYGVKD. V lost 5 bases and J lost 5; bases outside the gene matches: 5. The chain has TRBV10-3 and TRBJ1-6; 11 bases agree with TRBD1. The receptor was derived from a woman aged 25 to 39 who had been exposed to COVID-19. The sample was PBMCs or T cells enriched from blood (not recorded which). The CDR3 DNA sequence: TGTGCCATCAGTACACGGACAGGGGGCGATAATTCACCCCTCCACTTT. Its translation is CAISTRTGGDNSPLHF.